This T cell receptor (beta chain) derives from a study of T cells in Graves' hyperthyroidism and ophthalmopathy. Trimming took 3 bases from V and 3 from J, leaving 12 bases between them. CDR1 and CDR2 (germline): SNHLY, FYNNEI. The CDR3 has 14 residues. Each patient was aged 18 to 65 and had newly diagnosed hyperthyroidism of under 2 months' duration. Pregnant or lactating patients were excluded, as were those with uncontrolled infection or other autoimmune disease. Amplification of TCR beta CDR3 regions used RNA as the template. The HTBI primer set served for first-round RT-PCR of the TCR CDR3. Via MiXCR, TCRdb re-called the multiplex PCR reads, giving one row per CDR3 protein. The data show a few hundred thousand distinct CDR3 sequences, approximately 25% seen once. Overall study results and limits: Blood also held most thyroid clonotypes expanded beyond 0.001.

This clonotype showed up just a few times. Its target is unknown. The receptor's source is a man aged 50 to 60 with Graves' hyperthyroidism. V and J are TRBV2 and TRBJ2-7; D ambiguous. Sequenced sample: blood. The CDR3: CASSDPERSYEQYF. DNA for the CDR3: TGTGCCAGCAGTGACCCCGAGAGAAGCTACGAGCAGTACTTC.